A selection of T cell receptor beta chains follows, all from one sample in a study of blood T cell repertoires in COVID-19. The method was immunoSEQ multiplex PCR; TCRdb's version includes in-frame clones alone and lacks a portion of them. The sample records 330,000 or so clones, about 90% being singletons. Input material: PBMCs or T cells enriched from blood (not recorded which). The source of these receptors is a woman aged 25 to 39 who had recovered from COVID-19. CDR3s include the opening cysteine and the closing phenylalanine or tryptophan. A D gene is named only where the DNA matches it firmly. Clone size appears in some rows only: once, few, many, or a class for an expanded clone.

clone size	V gene	J gene	CDR3 length	D gene	CDR3 DNA	CDR3 protein
.	TRBV27	TRBJ2-1	15	TRBD2	TGTGCCAGCAGTTTATCTCGGACTAGCGAGGGTGAGCAGTTCTTC	CASSLSRTSEGEQFF
.	TRBV7-9	TRBJ2-7	16	.	TGTGCCAGCAGCCTGCAAATCGGGACTGCCTCCTACGAGCAGTACTTC	CASSLQIGTASYEQYF
few	TRBV5-1	TRBJ1-2	14	TRBD1	TGCGCCAGCAGCTTGACAGGGGTTAACTATGGCTACACCTTC	CASSLTGVNYGYTF
.	TRBV7-9	TRBJ1-1	12	TRBD1	TGTGCCAGTGACAGGGGACGGACTGAAGCTTTCTTT	CASDRGRTEAFF
.	TRBV11-2	TRBJ2-7	16	TRBD2	TGTGCCAGCAGCTTAGATAGGGCTAGCGGAACCTACGAGCAGTACTTC	CASSLDRASGTYEQYF
.	TRBV24-1	TRBJ2-7	13	.	TGTGCCACCAGTCCGGGTTCCTCCTACGAGCAGTACTTC	CATSPGSSYEQYF
.	TRBV27	TRBJ1-1	14	.	TGTGCCAGCAGTCCCCTCCAGGAGAACACTGAAGCTTTCTTT	CASSPLQENTEAFF
.	TRBV28	TRBJ1-2	16	.	TGTGCCAGCAGAACCTACACCGGGGGGTCAAACTATGGCTACACCTTC	CASRTYTGGSNYGYTF
.	TRBV7-2	TRBJ1-1	15	.	TGTGCCAGCAGCTTAACGTCGGTAATGAACACTGAAGCTTTCTTT	CASSLTSVMNTEAFF
.	TRBV5-5	TRBJ1-6	15	.	TGTGCCAGCAGCCTACTATTTTCTATAGATTCACCCCTCCACTTT	CASSLLFSIDSPLHF
.	TRBV6-5	TRBJ2-1	15	TRBD1	TGTGCCAGCAACCCCCGAAGGGACAGCGACAATGAGCAGTTCTTC	CASNPRRDSDNEQFF
.	TRBV19	TRBJ2-1	15	TRBD1	TGTGCCAGTAGTACGCCGGGACAGCCTTACAATGAGCAGTTCTTC	CASSTPGQPYNEQFF
.	TRBV19	TRBJ1-2	14	.	TGTGCCAGTAGTCATACCCGGGCTAACTATGGCTACACCTTC	CASSHTRANYGYTF
.	TRBV28	TRBJ1-2	14	.	TGTGCCAGCAGCGGCGGGGTCCTGGCGTATGGCTACACCTTC	CASSGGVLAYGYTF
.	TRBV11-3	TRBJ2-1	16	TRBD2	TGTGCCAGCAGCCCCGGGACTAGCGGGAGCTACAATGAGCAGTTCTTC	CASSPGTSGSYNEQFF
.	TRBV5-5	TRBJ1-1	15	.	TGTGCCAGCAGCTTAAGTCACACGGGGAGCACTGAAGCTTTCTTT	CASSLSHTGSTEAFF
.	TRBV28	TRBJ2-1	16	TRBD2	TGTGCCAGCAGCGTAGGCGGGACTAGCAGGAGAAATGAGCAGTTCTTC	CASSVGGTSRRNEQFF
.	TRBV4-1	TRBJ1-6	15	TRBD1	TGCGCCAGCAGCCGCATAGACAGGGAAGGAGGACCCCTCCACTTT	CASSRIDREGGPLHF
few	TRBV5-4	TRBJ2-2	14	.	TGTGCCAGCAGCCCTAGAATGGACACCGGGGAGCTGTTTTTT	CASSPRMDTGELFF
few	TRBV6-5	TRBJ1-6	15	.	TGTGCCAGCAGTTACTCGAGGTCAGGGGATTCACCCCTCCACTTT	CASSYSRSGDSPLHF
.	TRBV5-8	TRBJ1-3	15	TRBD1	TGTGCCAGCAGCCTTGGACAGGCTAGAGGAAACACCATATATTTT	CASSLGQARGNTIYF
.	TRBV4-2	TRBJ2-3	15	TRBD2	TGTGCCAGCAGCTCCGGGGGGGCCGAGGGAGATACGCAGTATTTT	CASSSGGAEGDTQYF
.	TRBV6-6	TRBJ1-4	15	.	TGTGCCAGCAGTTACCGATGGTCCAGTAATGAAAAACTGTTTTTT	CASSYRWSSNEKLFF